The TCR beta chain described here comes from a study of T cell repertoires in cytomegalovirus infection. Overall study context: Both a matching HLA type and CMV infection were indicated by public TCR beta signatures. Overall study findings and caveats: People with CMV and the relevant HLA were identified by cumulative public TCR beta family frequency.

At least ten counts were recorded for this clonotype. Its target is unknown. Germline values: CDR1 SGHTA, CDR2 FQGNSA. V lost 2 bases to trimming and J lost 5 bases, with 7 bases between them. CDR3 size: 13 residues. A single record per CDR3 protein comes from TCRdb applying MiXCR to the reads. The data contain 200,000 to 300,000 distinct CDR3 sequences, approximately 8.3% of them seen just once; the ten biggest clones take up roughly 16%. The clonotype originates from a human donor in good health (CMV status not recorded). Some clones in this sample may be carry-over from other donors' samples. The source material was PBMCs. This chain connects TRBV7-2 to TRBJ1-5; D is ambiguous. CDR3 sequence (DNA): TGTGCCAGCAGCTTATTCGGGGATCAGCCCCAGCATTTT. Its translation: CASSLFGDQPQHF. Looking up the rest from reference TRBV7-2 and TRBJ1-5 gives the full variable domain: GAGVSQSPSNKVTEKGKDVELRCDPISGHTALYWYRQSLGQGLEFLIYFQGNSAPDKSGLPSDRFSAERTGGSVSTLTIQRTQQEDSAVYLCASSLFGDQPQHFGDGTRLSIL.